The rows below give T cell receptor beta chains drawn from one sample of a study of T-cell memory formation after mild COVID-19. TCRdb passed the 5' RACE reads through MiXCR, listing each CDR3 protein once. The sample lists about 350,000 distinct CDR3 sequences; roughly 13% were seen once. Sequencing was done on a sample of PBMCs or a T cell subset sorted from them (not recorded which). These receptors were collected from a man aged 18 to 30 who had mild COVID-19 (a few samples of this study predate the infection). Cell type and time point are not known. Both conserved end residues are part of each CDR3. D genes are given only for firm matches. The size field is filled for only some rows; it gives once, few, many or a size class.

d_call j_call clone_size v_call cdr3_nt cdr3_aa
- TRBJ1-6 once TRBV6-5 TGTGCCAGCAGTTACGGGGCAGGGAAATACGGTTCACCCCTCCACTTT CASSYGAGKYGSPLHF
- TRBJ2-2 - TRBV20-1 TGCAGTGCTAGAGAAGCTCGCGGGGCCACCGGGGAGCTGTTTTTT CSAREARGATGELFF
- TRBJ1-1 once TRBV29-1 TGCAGCGTTGAAGACCCATTGGACAGAAGGAACACTGAAGCTTTCTTT CSVEDPLDRRNTEAFF
- TRBJ2-3 - TRBV9 TGTGCCAGCAGTGAAACCCCGGGGATGACTAGCACAGATACGCAGTATTTT CASSETPGMTSTDTQYF
- TRBJ1-5 - TRBV12-3/TRBV12-4 TGTGCCAGCAGTATACGGCGCAATCAGCCCCAGCATTTT CASSIRRNQPQHF
- TRBJ2-5 few TRBV4-1 TGCGCCAGCAGCCAAGACGAAGTTCAAGAGACCCAGTACTTC CASSQDEVQETQYF
TRBD1 TRBJ2-5 few TRBV4-3 TGCGCCAGCAGCCAAGGACAGGGCCAGACCCAGTACTTC CASSQGQGQTQYF
- TRBJ1-4 - TRBV29-1 TGCAGCGTTGAAAGGAACAGGAATGAAAAACTGTTTTTT CSVERNRNEKLFF
TRBD2 TRBJ2-5 - TRBV6-2/TRBV6-3 TGTGCCAGCAGTTACCCACTAGCGGGGACTCAAGAGACCCAGTACTTC CASSYPLAGTQETQYF
TRBD1 TRBJ1-4 - TRBV27 TGTGCCAGCAGTCCGAGACAGGGCGAGATTGAAAAACTGTTTTTT CASSPRQGEIEKLFF